This TCR beta chain was captured in a study of cytomegalovirus exposure and HLA in healthy donors. Notes on this clone: The antigen is undetermined.

PCR amplification relied on 60 Vbeta primers (plus 13 Jbeta primers). Repertoires were generated with immunoSEQ multiplex PCR, while TCRdb's copy carries only in-frame clones and drops some. The data hold roughly 180,000 clones, with around 80% observed a single time. Study findings and constraints: The study reported that TCR beta sequences accurately predicted HLA-A and HLA-B alleles in most subjects.

Germline lookup yields CDR1 SGHTS and CDR2 YDEGEE. The CDR3 spans 15 residues. V was trimmed by 4 bases and J by 3 bases, leaving 14 bases between them. Participants comprised healthy donors of bone marrow. The receptor comes from a woman in her thirties in good health and CMV-seronegative. Material: PBMCs. V gene TRBV5-8 combines with J gene TRBJ1-5, with a weak D call TRBD1 (6 bases). DNA of the CDR3: TGTGCCAGCAGCCTGGGGGCCCGCCTCAATCAGCCCCAGCATTTT. Residues: CASSLGARLNQPQHF.